Following are 22 T cell receptor beta chains from one sample sequenced in a study of T-cell reconstitution after alpha-beta-depleted transplantation in children. As it was prepared, the TCRbeta library received unique molecular identifiers. TCRdb recomputed calls from the PCR reads with MiXCR, one row per CDR3 protein. The repertoire includes 300,000 to 400,000 distinct CDR3 sequences, roughly 21% of them detected once, and approximately 11% sits in the top ten. This specimen consisted of PBMCs, mostly from graft donor cells, obtained 180 days after TCRalphabeta/CD19-depleted stem cell transplant. These receptor sequences come from a male patient younger than 18 who had a stem cell transplant for acute lymphoblastic leukemia, so the T cells may come from the graft donor.

A few counts support this clonotype. The rearrangement joins TRBV12-3 or TRBV12-4 to TRBJ2-2; no reliable D call. This CDR3 has 12 residues. V was shortened by 7 bases and J by 8 bases, with 11 bases between the two germline ends. The CDR3, as DNA: TGTGCCAGCACACCCGCTAAAGGGGAGCTGTTTTTT. This sequence encodes CASTPAKGELFF.

This clonotype occurred a few times. V and J are TRBV11-2 and TRBJ2-3; possible D gene TRBD2, 5 bases. The CDR3 covers 15 residues. V lost 1 base and J lost 0, with 8 bases in between. CDR1 and CDR2 (germline): SGHAT, FQNNGV. CDR3 nucleotide sequence: TGTGCCAGCAGCTTAGTAGGACTTAGCACAGATACGCAGTATTTT. Translation gives CASSLVGLSTDTQYF.

V usage is TRBV7-9 and J usage is TRBJ1-2; D uncertain. Germline loops: CDR1 SEHNR, CDR2 FQNEAQ (reference sequence). CDR3 length: 15 amino acids. V shed 0 bases and J shed 2 bases, with 10 bases lying between them. This CDR3 is CASSLAGQPNYGYTF. The CDR3 nucleotides read TGTGCCAGCAGCTTAGCGGGCCAGCCAAACTATGGCTACACCTTC.

V usage is TRBV7-8 and J usage is TRBJ2-7; D may be TRBD2 (6 bases). The CDR3 has 15 amino acids. Germline-derived CDR1 and CDR2 are SGHVS and FQNEAQ. V gave up 5 bases and J gave up 7 bases, with 21 bases separating them. CDR3: CASSPAGGPQREQYF. In nucleotides, the CDR3 is TGTGCCAGCAGCCCTGCCGGGGGACCTCAGCGTGAGCAGTACTTC.

In its sample, this clonotype was seen a few times. Here the CDR3 DNA reads TGCAGTGCTGCGTCCCCCAGGGTTTGGGAGACCCAGTACTTC. Translation: CSAASPRVWETQYF. The chain carries TRBV20-1 and TRBJ2-5; the D gene is possibly TRBD1 (5 bases). CDR3 length: 14 residues. CDR1 is DFQATT and CDR2 is SNEGSKA in the germline V gene (reference sequence). V shed 5 bases and J shed 5 bases, with 18 bases lying between them.

The chain links TRBV6-1 to TRBJ2-7; D is possibly TRBD2 (6 bases). CDR3 length: 13 amino acids. Germline V gene lookup returns CDR1 MNHNS and CDR2 SASEGT. V gave up 6 bases and J gave up 5 bases, with 14 bases separating them. The CDR3, as DNA: TGTGCCAGCAGAGTCGGGACTTTCGACGAGCAGTACTTC. Amino acids: CASRVGTFDEQYF.

The chain combines TRBV20-1 with TRBJ1-2; the match to TRBD1 covers 7 bases. This CDR3 region has 15 residues. The germline V gene encodes CDR1 DFQATT and CDR2 SNEGSKA (reference sequence). The V segment lost 0 bases and the J segment 8 bases; nucleotides outside the gene matches: 12. Here the CDR3 DNA reads TGCAGTGCTAGAGATCCGGGACAGCTACCGCGAGGCTACACCTTC. Its translation: CSARDPGQLPRGYTF.

The genes are TRBV7-9 and TRBJ2-3, with D possibly matching TRBD1 (5 bases). The V gene's germline CDR1 is SEHNR and CDR2 FQNEAQ (reference sequence). Trimming took 3 bases from V and 2 from J, leaving 9 bases between them. The CDR3 is 14 residues long. The CDR3 coding sequence is TGTGCCAGCAGCTTCGGCAGGGCCACAGATACGCAGTATTTT. Amino acids: CASSFGRATDTQYF.

This clonotype was seen a few times. The V and J genes are TRBV20-1 and TRBJ2-1; D ambiguous. Germline V gene lookup returns CDR1 DFQATT and CDR2 SNEGSKA (reference sequence). V shed 3 bases and J shed 2 bases, with 8 bases lying between them. CDR3 length: 13 amino acids. The DNA of the CDR3 is TGCAGTGCTAGGGCAACCACCTACAATGAGCAGTTCTTC. Residues: CSARATTYNEQFF.

The V call is TRBV5-6, the J call TRBJ1-2; a possible D gene is TRBD1 (6 bases). The CDR3 runs 14 residues. Trimming removed 2 bases at V and 5 bases at J, with 13 bases between. Germline assignment: CDR1 SGHDT and CDR2 YYEEEE. The CDR3 sequence: CASSFGQMIYGYTF. The DNA of the CDR3 is TGTGCCAGCAGCTTCGGACAGATGATATATGGCTACACCTTC.

The rearrangement links TRBV7-3 to TRBJ2-5; 7 bases are a match to TRBD1. Per germline, CDR1 SGHTA and CDR2 FQGTGA. The V gene end was trimmed by 3 bases and the J gene end by 1 base; junction bases not matched to a gene: 8. This CDR3 comprises 16 residues. CDR3 in amino acids: CASSFDQDRSQETQYF. CDR3 sequence (DNA): TGTGCCAGCAGCTTTGATCAGGACAGGTCCCAAGAGACCCAGTACTTC.

The V and J genes are TRBV5-1 and TRBJ2-3, with D possibly being TRBD1 (5 bases). Germline CDR1 and CDR2: SGHRS and YFSETQ. The V end was cut by 0 bases, the J end by 0 bases, with 17 bases between. The CDR3 is 18 residues long. The CDR3 loop is CASSLGPQVLSSTDTQYF. The CDR3, as DNA: TGCGCCAGCAGCTTGGGGCCACAGGTATTATCTAGCACAGATACGCAGTATTTT.

The chain employs TRBV4-1 and TRBJ1-2; 9 positions match TRBD1. The trim removed 0 bases at V and 7 bases at J, leaving 12 bases unmatched. This CDR3 spans 17 amino acids. Germline CDR1 MGHRA, CDR2 YSYEKL. CDR3: CASSQEEGGQGIAGYTF. The CDR3 region has the DNA TGCGCCAGCAGCCAAGAAGAAGGGGGACAGGGAATCGCTGGCTACACCTTC.

A few counts support this clonotype. The chain recombines TRBV20-1 with TRBJ1-1, with unresolved D. Trimming removed 4 bases at V and 3 bases at J, with 12 bases between. Per germline, CDR1 DFQATT and CDR2 SNEGSKA (reference sequence). The CDR3 has 13 amino acids. In nucleotides, the CDR3 is TGCAGTGCTACCCACTCGGTGTACACTGAAGCTTTCTTT. Protein sequence: CSATHSVYTEAFF.

The chain joins TRBV6-5 to TRBJ2-7; D possibly corresponds to TRBD2 (6 bases). V lost 1 base and J 2 bases, leaving 15 bases between the germline ends. CDR3 length: 16 amino acids. CDR1 is MNHEY and CDR2 is SVGAGI in the germline V gene. The CDR3 here is CASSYLNRERAYEQYF. DNA for the CDR3: TGTGCCAGCAGTTACTTGAATCGGGAGAGGGCCTACGAGCAGTACTTC.

The gene calls are TRBV29-1 and TRBJ1-2; tentative D call: TRBD1 (5 bases). The CDR3 loop spans 18 amino acids. CDR1 is SQVTM and CDR2 is ANQGSEA in the germline V gene. The germline V and J ends were trimmed by 4 bases and 0 bases, with 24 bases remaining between them. The CDR3 protein is CSVVVMFREAQANYGYTF. The CDR3 region has the DNA TGCAGCGTTGTGGTAATGTTCAGGGAAGCACAGGCTAACTATGGCTACACCTTC.

This sequence joins TRBV4-1 and TRBJ2-7; D is unresolved. V was pared by 0 bases and J by 0 bases, with 18 bases between. This CDR3 contains 18 residues. Germline CDR1 MGHRA, CDR2 YSYEKL. CDR3 sequence reads: CASSQEEGGLSVSYEQYF. The CDR3 bases are TGCGCCAGCAGCCAAGAGGAAGGTGGGTTGAGCGTCTCCTACGAGCAGTACTTC.

This clonotype has more than one count but fewer than ten. The rearrangement joins TRBV4-1 to TRBJ2-1, with a possible D match to TRBD1 (6 bases). The CDR3 contains 15 residues. Trimming removed 0 bases from V and 6 bases from J, with 12 bases in between. Germline lookup yields CDR1 MGHRA and CDR2 YSYEKL. CDR3 sequence (DNA): TGCGCCAGCAGCCAAGAGGGGGCTAGCAGCAATGAGCAGTTCTTC. Protein product: CASSQEGASSNEQFF.

This rearrangement joins TRBV18 to TRBJ1-2; 7 nucleotides line up with TRBD1. CDR1 is KGHSH, CDR2 LQKENI, per germline. This CDR3 spans 13 amino acids. J gave up 8 bases and V 4 bases, and 7 bases lay outside the gene matches. The CDR3 region has the DNA TGTGCCAGCTCACAGGGGGCTACGCACGGCTACACCTTC. This encodes CASSQGATHGYTF.

This clonotype was detected a few times. V and J are TRBV29-1 and TRBJ2-3; D is unresolved. The V and J ends lost 6 bases and 2 bases respectively, with 9 bases between them. The CDR3 sequence is 12 residues long. Germline loops: CDR1 SQVTM, CDR2 ANQGSEA. CDR3 nucleotide sequence: TGCAGCGTCCGACCGTTCACAGATACGCAGTATTTT. Encoded protein: CSVRPFTDTQYF.

This clonotype was observed a handful of times. The chain employs TRBV15 and TRBJ1-5, with 9 bases fitting TRBD1. J gave up 5 bases and V 0 bases, and 2 bases lay outside the gene matches. The CDR3 loop spans 15 amino acids. The germline gives CDR1 LNHNV, CDR2 YYDKDF (reference sequence). The CDR3 here is CATSRDRQGDQPQHF. The CDR3 DNA follows: TGTGCCACCAGCAGAGATCGACAGGGGGATCAGCCCCAGCATTTT.

The chain has TRBV5-1 and TRBJ2-7; D is possibly TRBD1 (5 bases). Trimming shortened V by 4 bases and J by 3 bases, and 29 bases separated the two germline ends. Germline CDR1 is SGHRS and CDR2 is YFSETQ. This CDR3 comprises 19 residues. The CDR3 here is CASSPQAPNNARVGYEQYF. In DNA, the CDR3 is TGCGCCAGCAGCCCACAGGCCCCTAACAATGCTCGGGTAGGCTACGAGCAGTACTTC.